This T cell receptor beta chain was profiled in a study of Ad26.COV2.S vaccination and SARS-CoV-2 variants. Study overall: Ad26.COV2.S, an intramuscular injection, was given once or twice 56 days apart. Study-wide results and caveats: Ad26.COV2.S recipients had broader spike-specific TCRs (P = 0.0014).

Sequenced by immunoSEQ multiplex PCR; TCRdb stores in-frame clones only, minus some. The sample contains more than 300,000 clones, 86% of which appear only once. The V gene lost 1 base and the J gene lost 3 bases, with 7 bases spanning the gap. Looked up from germline, CDR1 is LGHNA and CDR2 is YSLEER. The CDR3 totals 14 residues. Regarding this clone: The target antigen is unknown.

Treatment indicated: roughly 19 received Ad26.COV2.S at low or high dose, single or two shots; a few received placebo; per-sample allocation not given. Sampling was done on day 63 after the first vaccine or placebo injection. Ad26 vector vaccine expressed Wuhan-strain SARS-CoV-2 spike. The gene calls are TRBV4-3 and TRBJ2-1; D is unresolved. This specimen was peripheral blood, taken in a trial of Ad26.COV2.S vaccine versus placebo. The clonotype originates from a person aged 18 to 65 who received the Ad26.COV2.S COVID-19 vaccine or a placebo. The CDR3 nucleotides read TGCGCCAGCAGCCAAGGGACCAACTACAATGAGCAGTTCTTC. Protein: CASSQGTNYNEQFF.